The clone carrying this T cell receptor beta chain appeared a few times. This CDR3 is built from 14 residues. Germline V gives CDR1 SGHRS, CDR2 YFSETQ. The trim removed 0 bases at V and 5 bases at J, leaving 5 bases unmatched. This entry comes from a study of a mutant IDH1 vaccine in newly diagnosed glioma. The repertoire was sequenced with immunoSEQ multiplex PCR; TCRdb's copy has only in-frame clones and lacks some. The sample lists tens of thousands of clones; approximately 91% were seen once. Time point here: baseline, week 1 (first vaccination visit). Treatment: pre-vaccination baseline after standard-of-care therapy. New WHO grade 3 or 4 IDH1-mutant, ATRX-lost astrocytomas were present in all donors.

This sample comprised PBMCs, obtained from a glioma patient treated with radiotherapy, temozolomide or both. V gene TRBV5-1 combines with J gene TRBJ2-7; 7 nucleotides agree with TRBD1. This clonotype was sampled from a woman in her forties with glioma. The CDR3 DNA follows: TGCGCCAGCAGCTTGGGACAGGGAACGGACGAGCAGTACTTC. Its protein is CASSLGQGTDEQYF.